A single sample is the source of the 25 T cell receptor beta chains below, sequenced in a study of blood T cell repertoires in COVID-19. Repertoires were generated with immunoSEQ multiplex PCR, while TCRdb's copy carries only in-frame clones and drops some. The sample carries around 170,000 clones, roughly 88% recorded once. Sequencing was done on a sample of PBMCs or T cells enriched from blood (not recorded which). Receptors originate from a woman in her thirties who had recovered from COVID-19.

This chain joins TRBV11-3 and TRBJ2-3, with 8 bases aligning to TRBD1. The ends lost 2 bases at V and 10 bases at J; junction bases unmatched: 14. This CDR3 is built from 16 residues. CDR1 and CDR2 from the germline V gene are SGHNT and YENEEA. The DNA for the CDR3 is TGTGCCAGCAGCTTAAAGGACAGGGTGGGGCCGGGGCCGCAGTATTTT. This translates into CASSLKDRVGPGPQYF. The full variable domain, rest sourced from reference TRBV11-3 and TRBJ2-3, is EAGVVQSPRYKIIEKKQPVAFWCNPISGHNTLYWYLQNLGQGPELLIRYENEEAVDDSQLPKDRFSAERLKGVDSTLKIQPAELGDSAVYLCASSLKDRVGPGPQYFGPGTRLTVL.

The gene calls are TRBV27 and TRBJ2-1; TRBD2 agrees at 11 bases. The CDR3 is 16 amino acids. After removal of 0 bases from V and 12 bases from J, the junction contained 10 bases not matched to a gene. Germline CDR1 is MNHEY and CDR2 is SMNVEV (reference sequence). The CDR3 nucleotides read TGTGCCAGCAGTTTATCAGGTAGCGGGAGGGTGGAAGGGCAGTTCTTC. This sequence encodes CASSLSGSGRVEGQFF.

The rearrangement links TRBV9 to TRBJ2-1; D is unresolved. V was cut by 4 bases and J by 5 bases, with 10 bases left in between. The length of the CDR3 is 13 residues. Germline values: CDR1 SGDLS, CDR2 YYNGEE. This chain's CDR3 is CASSTRLDNEQFF. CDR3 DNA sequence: TGTGCCAGCAGCACCCGACTGGACAATGAGCAGTTCTTC.

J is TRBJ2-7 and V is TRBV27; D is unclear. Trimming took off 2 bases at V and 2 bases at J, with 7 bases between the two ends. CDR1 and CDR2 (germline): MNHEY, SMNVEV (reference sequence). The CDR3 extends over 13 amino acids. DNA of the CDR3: TGTGCCAGCAGTTTAGGGCCTCCCTACGAGCAGTACTTC. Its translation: CASSLGPPYEQYF.

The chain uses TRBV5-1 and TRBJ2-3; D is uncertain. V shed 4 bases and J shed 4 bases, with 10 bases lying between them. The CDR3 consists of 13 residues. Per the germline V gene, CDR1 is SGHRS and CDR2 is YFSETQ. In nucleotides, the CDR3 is TGCGCCAGCAGCCCCCCGGCGGCAGATACGCAGTATTTT. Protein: CASSPPAADTQYF.

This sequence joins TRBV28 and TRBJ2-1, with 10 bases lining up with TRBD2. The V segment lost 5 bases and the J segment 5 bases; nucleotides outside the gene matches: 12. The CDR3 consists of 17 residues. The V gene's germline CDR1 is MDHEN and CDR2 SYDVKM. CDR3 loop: CASSPPMWLAGDNEQFF. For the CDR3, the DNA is TGTGCCAGCAGTCCTCCAATGTGGCTAGCGGGAGACAATGAGCAGTTCTTC.

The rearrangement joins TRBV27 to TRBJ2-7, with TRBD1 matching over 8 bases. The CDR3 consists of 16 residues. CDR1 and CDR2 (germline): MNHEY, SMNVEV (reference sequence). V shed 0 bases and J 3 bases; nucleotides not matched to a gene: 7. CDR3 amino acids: CASSLSKDRADYEQYF. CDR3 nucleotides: TGTGCCAGCAGTTTATCTAAGGACAGGGCCGACTACGAGCAGTACTTC.

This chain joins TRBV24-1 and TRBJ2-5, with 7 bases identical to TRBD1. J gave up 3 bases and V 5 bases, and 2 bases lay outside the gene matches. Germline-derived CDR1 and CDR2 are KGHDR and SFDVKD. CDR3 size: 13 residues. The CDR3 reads CATSATGEETQYF. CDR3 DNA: TGTGCCACCAGTGCAACAGGGGAAGAGACCCAGTACTTC.

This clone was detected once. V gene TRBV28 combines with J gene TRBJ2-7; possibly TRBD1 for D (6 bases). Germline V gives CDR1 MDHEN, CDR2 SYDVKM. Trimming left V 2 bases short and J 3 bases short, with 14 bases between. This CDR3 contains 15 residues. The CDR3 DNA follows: TGTGCCAGCAGTTTAACCCCGGCAGGGGTCTACGAGCAGTACTTC. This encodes CASSLTPAGVYEQYF.

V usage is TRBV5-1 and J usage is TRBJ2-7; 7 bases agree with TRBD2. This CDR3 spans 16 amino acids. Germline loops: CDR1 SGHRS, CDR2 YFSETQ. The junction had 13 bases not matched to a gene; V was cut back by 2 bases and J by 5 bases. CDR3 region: CASSFTRVAGSHEQYF. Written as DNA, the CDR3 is TGCGCCAGCAGCTTTACTAGGGTAGCGGGTAGTCACGAGCAGTACTTC.

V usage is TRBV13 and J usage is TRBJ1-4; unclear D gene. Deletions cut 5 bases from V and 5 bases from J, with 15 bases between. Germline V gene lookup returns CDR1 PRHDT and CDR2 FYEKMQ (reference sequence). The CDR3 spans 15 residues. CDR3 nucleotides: TGTGCCAGCAGCCAGTCAACCGGACTGAATGAAAAACTGTTTTTT. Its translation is CASSQSTGLNEKLFF.

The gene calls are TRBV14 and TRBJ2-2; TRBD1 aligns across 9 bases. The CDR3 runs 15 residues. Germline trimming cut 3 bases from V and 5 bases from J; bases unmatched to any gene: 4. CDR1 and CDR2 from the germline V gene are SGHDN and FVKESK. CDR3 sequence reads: CASSHHRGLTGELFF. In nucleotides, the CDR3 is TGTGCCAGCAGCCACCACAGGGGGCTTACCGGGGAGCTGTTTTTT.

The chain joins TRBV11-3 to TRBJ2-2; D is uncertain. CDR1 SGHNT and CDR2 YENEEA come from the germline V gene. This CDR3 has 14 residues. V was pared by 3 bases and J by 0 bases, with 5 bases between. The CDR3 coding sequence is TGTGCCAGCAGCTTTAGTACGAACACCGGGGAGCTGTTTTTT. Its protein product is CASSFSTNTGELFF. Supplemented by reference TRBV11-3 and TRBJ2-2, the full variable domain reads EAGVVQSPRYKIIEKKQPVAFWCNPISGHNTLYWYLQNLGQGPELLIRYENEEAVDDSQLPKDRFSAERLKGVDSTLKIQPAELGDSAVYLCASSFSTNTGELFFGEGSRLTVL.

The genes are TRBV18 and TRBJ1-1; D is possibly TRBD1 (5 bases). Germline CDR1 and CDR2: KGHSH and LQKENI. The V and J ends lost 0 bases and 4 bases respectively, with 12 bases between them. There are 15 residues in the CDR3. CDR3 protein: CASSPPVTDITEAFF. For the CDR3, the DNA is TGTGCCAGCTCACCACCGGTGACAGACATCACTGAAGCTTTCTTT.

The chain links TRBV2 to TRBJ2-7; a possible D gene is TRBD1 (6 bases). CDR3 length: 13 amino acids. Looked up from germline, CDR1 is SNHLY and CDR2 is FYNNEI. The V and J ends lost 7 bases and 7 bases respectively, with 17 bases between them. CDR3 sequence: CASKWSSQGEQYF. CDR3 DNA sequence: TGTGCCAGCAAGTGGTCTTCCCAGGGGGAGCAGTACTTC.

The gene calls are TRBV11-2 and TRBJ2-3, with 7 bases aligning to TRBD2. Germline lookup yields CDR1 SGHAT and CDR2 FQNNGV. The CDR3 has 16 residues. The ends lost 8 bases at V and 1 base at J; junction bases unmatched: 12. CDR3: CASSLGGGIGTDTQYF. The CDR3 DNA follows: TGTGCCAGCTCCCTTGGGGGGGGGATCGGCACAGATACGCAGTATTTT.

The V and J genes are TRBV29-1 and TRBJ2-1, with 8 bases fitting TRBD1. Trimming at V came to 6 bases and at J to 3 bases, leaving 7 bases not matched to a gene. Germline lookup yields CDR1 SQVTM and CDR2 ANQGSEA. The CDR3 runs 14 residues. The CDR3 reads CSVPTGESYNEQFF. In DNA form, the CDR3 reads TGCAGCGTACCGACAGGGGAAAGCTACAATGAGCAGTTCTTC.

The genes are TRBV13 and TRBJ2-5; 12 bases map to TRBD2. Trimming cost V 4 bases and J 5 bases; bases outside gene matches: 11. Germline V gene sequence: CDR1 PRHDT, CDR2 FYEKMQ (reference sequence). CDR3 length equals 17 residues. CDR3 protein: CASSSSPTSGSTETQYF. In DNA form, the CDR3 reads TGTGCCAGCAGCTCCTCTCCGACTAGCGGGAGCACGGAGACCCAGTACTTC.

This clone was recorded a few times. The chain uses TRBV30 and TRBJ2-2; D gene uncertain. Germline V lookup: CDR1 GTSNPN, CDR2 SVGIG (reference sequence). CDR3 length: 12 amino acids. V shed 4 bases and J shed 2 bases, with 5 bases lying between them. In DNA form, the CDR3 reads TGTGCCTGGACAATTAACACCGGGGAGCTGTTTTTT. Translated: CAWTINTGELFF.

The CDR3 here is CSVEDRQKKSYEQYF. The CDR3 DNA sequence: TGCAGCGTTGAAGATCGTCAGAAAAAATCCTACGAGCAGTACTTC. The chain has TRBV29-1 and TRBJ2-7; D gene uncertain. The length of the CDR3 is 15 residues. Germline CDR1 and CDR2: SQVTM and ANQGSEA. V was trimmed by 0 bases and J by 1 base, leaving 13 bases between them.

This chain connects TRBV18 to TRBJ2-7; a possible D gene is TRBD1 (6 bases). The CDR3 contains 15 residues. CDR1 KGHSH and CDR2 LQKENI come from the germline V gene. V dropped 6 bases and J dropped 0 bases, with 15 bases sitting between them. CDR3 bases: TGTGCCAGCTCTACGAGACAGGACCGCTCCTACGAGCAGTACTTC. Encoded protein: CASSTRQDRSYEQYF.

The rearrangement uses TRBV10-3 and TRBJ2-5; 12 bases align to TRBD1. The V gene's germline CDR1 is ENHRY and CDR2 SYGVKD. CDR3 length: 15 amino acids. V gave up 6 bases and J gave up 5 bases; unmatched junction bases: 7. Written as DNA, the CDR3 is TGTGCCATCAGCAAGGGGGACAGGGGGCGGGAGACCCAGTACTTC. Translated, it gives CAISKGDRGRETQYF.

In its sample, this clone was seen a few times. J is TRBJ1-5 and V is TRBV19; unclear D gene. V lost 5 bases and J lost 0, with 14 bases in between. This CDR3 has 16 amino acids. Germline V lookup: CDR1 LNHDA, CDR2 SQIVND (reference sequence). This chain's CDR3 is CASSPRRTYSNQPQHF. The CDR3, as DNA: TGTGCCAGTAGTCCACGCCGGACTTATAGCAATCAGCCCCAGCATTTT.

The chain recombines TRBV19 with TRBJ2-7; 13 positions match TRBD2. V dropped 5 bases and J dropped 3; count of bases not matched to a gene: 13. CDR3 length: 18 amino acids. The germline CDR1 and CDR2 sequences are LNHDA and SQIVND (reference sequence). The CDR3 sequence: CASSVHSGLAGVRYEQYF. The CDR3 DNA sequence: TGTGCCAGTAGTGTGCACTCCGGACTAGCGGGAGTTCGCTACGAGCAGTACTTC.

The CDR3 sequence is CASSSVAGSSYNEQFF. Written as DNA, the CDR3 is TGCGCCAGCAGCTCAGTAGCGGGGAGCTCCTACAATGAGCAGTTCTTC. This chain connects TRBV5-1 to TRBJ2-1; TRBD2 matches at 8 bases. CDR3 length: 16 amino acids. The V and J ends lost 3 bases and 0 bases, in that order; junction bases with no gene match: 5. Germline V gene sequence: CDR1 SGHRS, CDR2 YFSETQ. Full variable domain (rest looked up from reference TRBV5-1 and TRBJ2-1): KAGVTQTPRYLIKTRGQQVTLSCSPISGHRSVSWYQQTPGQGLQFLFEYFSETQRNKGNFPGRFSGRQFSNSRSEMNVSTLELGDSALYLCASSSVAGSSYNEQFFGPGTRLTVL.